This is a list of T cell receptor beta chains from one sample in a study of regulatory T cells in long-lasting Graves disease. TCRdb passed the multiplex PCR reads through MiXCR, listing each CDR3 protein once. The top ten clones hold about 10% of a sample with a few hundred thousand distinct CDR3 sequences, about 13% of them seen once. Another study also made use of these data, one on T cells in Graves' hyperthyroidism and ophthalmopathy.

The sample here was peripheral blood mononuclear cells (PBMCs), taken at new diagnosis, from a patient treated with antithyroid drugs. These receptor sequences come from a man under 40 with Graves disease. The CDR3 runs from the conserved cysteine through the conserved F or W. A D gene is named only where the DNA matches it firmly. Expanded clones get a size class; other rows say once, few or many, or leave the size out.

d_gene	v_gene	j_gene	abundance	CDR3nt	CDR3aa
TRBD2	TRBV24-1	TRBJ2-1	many	TGTGCCACCAGTGATTCTAGCGGGAGGATGTACAATGAGCAGTTCTTC	CATSDSSGRMYNEQFF
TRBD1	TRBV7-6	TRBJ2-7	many	TGTGCCAGCAGCCCGGGACAGTACAACTACGAGCAGTACTTC	CASSPGQYNYEQYF
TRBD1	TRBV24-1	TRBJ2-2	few	TGTGCCACCAGTGACTCCATCCAGGGGGCGCGGACCGGGGAGCTGTTTTTT	CATSDSIQGARTGELFF
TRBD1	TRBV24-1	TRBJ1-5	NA	TGTACCACCAGTGGACAGGGGGCACAACAGCCCCAGCATTTT	CTTSGQGAQQPQHF
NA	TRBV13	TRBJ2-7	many	TGTGCCAGCTCACCCGGGACGGAGACCTACGAGCAGTACTTC	CASSPGTETYEQYF
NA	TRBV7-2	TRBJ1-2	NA	TGTGCCAGCATCTCGAGCGGGGTGGGCGGCTACACCTTC	CASISSGVGGYTF
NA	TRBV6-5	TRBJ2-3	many	TGTGCCAGCAGTTACTCGGGCAGCACAGATACGCAGTATTTT	CASSYSGSTDTQYF
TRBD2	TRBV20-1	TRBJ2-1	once	TGCAGTGCTAGGACTAGCGGGAAGTACAATGAGCAGTTCTTC	CSARTSGKYNEQFF
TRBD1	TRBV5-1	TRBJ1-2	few	TGTGCCAGCAGCGAACAGGGGCGGAGGTTCGGAGGCTACACCTTC	CASSEQGRRFGGYTF
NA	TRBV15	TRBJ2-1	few	TGTGCCACCAGCAGAGGTGGGACGACCCAGTTCTTC	CATSRGGTTQFF
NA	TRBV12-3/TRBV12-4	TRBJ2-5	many	TGTGCCAGCAGTCCCGTCAGGGCCGGGGAGACCCAGTACTTC	CASSPVRAGETQYF
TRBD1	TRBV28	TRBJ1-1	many	TGTGCCAGCAGTCATGACAGGGCGAACACTGAAGCTTTCTTT	CASSHDRANTEAFF
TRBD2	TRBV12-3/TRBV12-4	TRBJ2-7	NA	TGTGCCAGCACCTTGGGGGGGGGGACCTACGAGCAGTACTTC	CASTLGGGTYEQYF
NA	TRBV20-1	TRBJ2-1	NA	TGCAGTGCTCCCGACGGACTGGGCCACTCATGGGAGAAGTTCTTC	CSAPDGLGHSWEKFF
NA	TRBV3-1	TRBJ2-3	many	TGTGCCAGCAGCCAAGTCCTGTGGGGCACAGATACGCAGTATTTT	CASSQVLWGTDTQYF
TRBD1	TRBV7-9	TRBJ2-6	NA	TGTGCCAGCAGCTTTGGGACAGGCTTCTCTGGGGCCAACGTCCTGACTTTC	CASSFGTGFSGANVLTF
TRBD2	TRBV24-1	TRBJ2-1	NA	TGTGCCACCAGGGGGTCGGGACTACGCTACAATGAGCAGTTCTTC	CATRGSGLRYNEQFF
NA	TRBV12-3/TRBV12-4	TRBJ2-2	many	TGTGCCTCCCTTTGGTCGGGAGCGGCGGGGGAGCTGTTTTTT	CASLWSGAAGELFF
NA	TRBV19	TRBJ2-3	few	TGTGCCAGTAGTATATTAGATACGCAGTATTTT	CASSILDTQYF
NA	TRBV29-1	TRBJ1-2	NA	TGCAGCGTTGAAGATAACACTAACTATGGCTACACCTTC	CSVEDNTNYGYTF
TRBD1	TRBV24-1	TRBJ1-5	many	TGTGCCACCAGTGAGACAGGGGTTGATCAGCCCCAGCATTTT	CATSETGVDQPQHF
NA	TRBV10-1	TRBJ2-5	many	TGCGCCAGCAGTGACGACGCCGGGGCAGCTCTCTCACAAGAGACCCAGTACTTC	CASSDDAGAALSQETQYF
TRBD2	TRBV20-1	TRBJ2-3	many	TGCAGTGCCGGGACTAGCTTTCAAGATACGCAGTATTTT	CSAGTSFQDTQYF
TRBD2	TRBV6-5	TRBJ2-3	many	TGTGCCAGCAGTTACTCCCTTGCAGGACTAGCGGGACCAGATACGCAGTATTTT	CASSYSLAGLAGPDTQYF
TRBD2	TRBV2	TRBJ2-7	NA	TGTGCCAGCAGCGTACTAGCGGGAGCGAGGGAGCAGTACTTC	CASSVLAGAREQYF
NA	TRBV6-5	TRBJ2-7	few	TGTGCCAGCAGTTACTTGGGGATCTACGAGCAGTACTTC	CASSYLGIYEQYF
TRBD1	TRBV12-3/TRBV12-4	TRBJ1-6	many	TGTGCCAGCAGCCAACAGGGGGCATTCTCACCCCTCCACTTT	CASSQQGAFSPLHF
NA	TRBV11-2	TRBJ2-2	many	TGTGCCAGCAGCTTACCTACAGACACCGGGGAGCTGTTTTTT	CASSLPTDTGELFF
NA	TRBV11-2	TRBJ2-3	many	TGTGCCAGCAGCTTAATCTGGCCCACAGATACGCAGTATTTT	CASSLIWPTDTQYF
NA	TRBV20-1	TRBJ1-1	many	TGCAGTGCTAGAGATTTCTGGGTCGACACTGAAGCTTTCTTT	CSARDFWVDTEAFF
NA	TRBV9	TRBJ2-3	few	TGTGCCAGCAGCGGCCTAGCACATAGCACAGATACGCAGTATTTT	CASSGLAHSTDTQYF
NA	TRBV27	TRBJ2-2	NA	TGTGCCAGCAGTTTATCGCCAGACCCCACCGGGGAGCTGTTTTTT	CASSLSPDPTGELFF
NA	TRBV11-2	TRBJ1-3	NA	TGTGCCAGCAGCCAGGTCAGCGGGGACACCATATATTTT	CASSQVSGDTIYF
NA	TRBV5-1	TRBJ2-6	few	TGCGCCAGCAGCAGAGACGGCAGCTCTGGGGCCAACGTCCTGACTTTC	CASSRDGSSGANVLTF
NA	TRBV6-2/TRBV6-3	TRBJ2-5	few	TGTGCCAGCAGTGAAGTGGTAAGCGGAGTATACCAAGAGACCCAGTACTTC	CASSEVVSGVYQETQYF
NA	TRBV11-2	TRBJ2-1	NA	TGTGCCAGCAGCCTTGTGTGGGGTCCTGGCGGGGTCTCCTACAATGAGCAGTTCTTC	CASSLVWGPGGVSYNEQFF
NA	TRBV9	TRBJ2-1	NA	TGTGCCAGCAGCGTAGAGTCGGTTAGCACCGATGAGCAGTTCTTC	CASSVESVSTDEQFF
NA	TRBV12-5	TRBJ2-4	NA	TGTGCTAGTGGTTTGGTACAGGGAACTGGCACGGACTTC	CASGLVQGTGTDF
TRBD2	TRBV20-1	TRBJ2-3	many	TGCAGGGCGCCCGGGACTAGTAGTACAGATACGCAGTATTTT	CRAPGTSSTDTQYF
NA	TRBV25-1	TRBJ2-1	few	TGTGCCAGCAGTGGAGTCGGGTTCTCCTACAATGAGCAGTTCTTC	CASSGVGFSYNEQFF
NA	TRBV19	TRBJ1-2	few	TGTGCCAGTAGTTTTGGCACGTGGTATGGCTACACCTTC	CASSFGTWYGYTF
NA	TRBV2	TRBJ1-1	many	TGTGCCAGCATCGGTCCCTTGAGGGCTGAAGCTTTCTTT	CASIGPLRAEAFF
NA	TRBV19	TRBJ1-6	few	NA	CASSLDRNSPLHFGNGTRLAHF
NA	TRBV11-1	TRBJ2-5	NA	TGTGCCAGCAGCGAAAAGGTTGGCGGGGAGACCCAGTACTTC	CASSEKVGGETQYF
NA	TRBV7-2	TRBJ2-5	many	TGTGCCAGCAGCTTACAGGGCCCTAGGATAGCGTCCCAAGAGACCCAGTACTTC	CASSLQGPRIASQETQYF
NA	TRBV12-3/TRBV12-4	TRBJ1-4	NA	TGTGCCAGCAGTTTCGGGGGGACGAATGAAAAACTGTTTTTT	CASSFGGTNEKLFF
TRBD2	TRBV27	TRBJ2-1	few	TGTGCCAGCAGGGGTTACCTCGGGCTAGCGGGAGGGCCGGTGGATGAGCAGTTCTTC	CASRGYLGLAGGPVDEQFF
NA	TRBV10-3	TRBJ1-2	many	TGTGCCATCCACGCCGGGACACTATATGGCTACACCTTC	CAIHAGTLYGYTF
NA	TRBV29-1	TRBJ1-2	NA	TGCAGCGTTATTCCTGACACCTATGGCTACACCTTC	CSVIPDTYGYTF
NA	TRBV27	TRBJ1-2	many	TGTGCCAGCAGTTTACGTTTAAAACATCTAGACTATGGCTACACCTTC	CASSLRLKHLDYGYTF
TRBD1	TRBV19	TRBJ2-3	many	TGTGCGCAGCCGTACCGCGGTCGGGACAGAAGCCGAGATACGCAGTATTTT	CAQPYRGRDRSRDTQYF
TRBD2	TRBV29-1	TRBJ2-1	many	TGCGGGTTCCTAGCGGACCAGATCTCCTACAATGAGCAGTTCTTC	CGFLADQISYNEQFF
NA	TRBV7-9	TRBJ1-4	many	TGTGCCAGCAGCTTAGTAGGGGAAGCAACTAATGAAAAACTGTTTTTT	CASSLVGEATNEKLFF